Below, 20 T cell receptor beta chains from the same sample are listed, as sequenced in a study of vaccination and CD4 T cells after COVID-19. As for treatment: roughly 10-day PBMC culture with coronavirus spike peptide pools or control peptides (ViraFEST assay). Cultured CD4+ T-cell DNA underwent Oncomine TCR Beta short-read sequencing. TCRdb ran MiXCR on the PCR reads and lists one entry per CDR3 protein. Here the sample spans about 23,000 distinct CDR3 sequences, approximately 67% being singletons. Their antigen targets remain unknown. Specimen: CD4+ T cells from blood, cultured in vitro, collected after SARS-CoV-2 vaccination. Source of these receptors: a human donor who received a COVID-19 vaccine.

This chain connects TRBV24-1 to TRBJ2-3, with 7 bases aligning to TRBD1. The V gene's germline CDR1 is KGHDR and CDR2 SFDVKD. V lost 0 bases and J lost 4; bases outside the gene matches: 12. The CDR3 runs 18 residues. CDR3 loop: CATSDLPWTGENPDTQYF. The CDR3 region has the DNA TGTGCCACCAGTGATTTGCCCTGGACAGGTGAGAACCCAGATACGCAGTATTTT.

There are a few counts of this clonotype. The chain recombines TRBV6-5 with TRBJ2-3; 7 bases are a match to TRBD2. With V trimmed by 4 bases and J by 2 bases, 15 bases remained unmatched. The CDR3 runs 18 residues. Looked up from germline, CDR1 is MNHEY and CDR2 is SVGAGI. Here the CDR3 DNA reads TGTGCCAGCAGTTTGGGAAGTCCCGGCGGGGGTGACACAGATACGCAGTATTTT. It yields the protein CASSLGSPGGGDTDTQYF.

This sequence joins TRBV24-1 and TRBJ2-1; 10 positions match TRBD1. The CDR3 has 16 residues. J lost 4 bases, V lost 2 bases, and 4 bases had no gene match. The germline V gene encodes CDR1 KGHDR and CDR2 SFDVKD. Here the CDR3 reads CATSDSTGGRYNEQFF. CDR3 bases: TGTGCCACCAGTGATTCGACAGGGGGCCGGTACAATGAGCAGTTCTTC.

The chain joins TRBV20-1 to TRBJ1-6; 9 bases agree with TRBD1. This CDR3 spans 14 amino acids. V was clipped by 7 bases and J by 7 bases; unmatched bases: 8. Germline-derived CDR1 and CDR2 are DFQATT and SNEGSKA (reference sequence). CDR3 residues: CSGTTGTGNSPLHF. CDR3 DNA: TGCAGTGGCACCACAGGGACAGGGAATTCACCCCTCCACTTT.

This clonotype came up a few times. The chain employs TRBV19 and TRBJ1-5; no definite D call. The ends were cut back, 3 bases at V and 5 bases at J, with 11 bases in the middle. The CDR3 loop spans 14 amino acids. The V gene's germline CDR1 is LNHDA and CDR2 SQIVND (reference sequence). As DNA, the CDR3 is TGTGCCAGTAGTATTTCAGTTTCCGATCAGCCCCAGCATTTT. It is translated as CASSISVSDQPQHF.

V usage is TRBV29-1 and J usage is TRBJ2-5, with TRBD1 matching over 7 bases. The CDR3 sequence is 14 residues long. V shed 7 bases and J 1 base; nucleotides not matched to a gene: 9. Germline V CDR1 and CDR2: SQVTM, ANQGSEA. Here the CDR3 DNA reads TGCAGCGCCTCAAGAGACAGGGCCCAAGAGACCCAGTACTTC. Amino acid sequence: CSASRDRAQETQYF.

This clonotype was observed a handful of times. The V and J genes are TRBV7-6 and TRBJ1-5, with a possible D match to TRBD1 (6 bases). V shed 1 base and J shed 4 bases, with 14 bases lying between them. The CDR3 extends over 16 amino acids. CDR1 and CDR2 (germline): SGHVS, FNYEAQ. The CDR3 sequence: CASSLEQGYSNQPQHF. The CDR3 region has the DNA TGTGCCAGCAGCTTAGAACAGGGCTACTCGAATCAGCCCCAGCATTTT.

The rearrangement links TRBV24-1 to TRBJ2-5; D perhaps matches TRBD1 (6 bases). The CDR3 consists of 13 residues. V gave up 5 bases and J gave up 3 bases, with 9 bases separating them. Germline values: CDR1 KGHDR, CDR2 SFDVKD. The DNA of the CDR3 is TGTGCCACCAGTGCTGCAGGGGAAGAGACCCAGTACTTC. This sequence encodes CATSAAGEETQYF.

The chain uses TRBV19 and TRBJ2-3; 10 bases agree with TRBD1. Germline V gene data show CDR1 as LNHDA and CDR2 as SQIVND (reference sequence). V trimming: 3 bases; J trimming: 4 bases; junction bases outside the gene matches: 7. The CDR3 totals 16 residues. This CDR3 is CASSILDRGSADTQYF. CDR3 in DNA: TGTGCCAGTAGTATCTTGGACAGGGGGTCGGCAGATACGCAGTATTTT.

The chain uses TRBV7-2 and TRBJ2-5; D remains ambiguous. Trimming removed 1 base from V and 5 bases from J, with 8 bases in between. CDR1 SGHTA and CDR2 FQGNSA come from the germline V gene. This CDR3 is built from 13 residues. The CDR3, as DNA: TGTGCCAGCAGCTTAGAGGTGCGGGAGACCCAGTACTTC. It specifies CASSLEVRETQYF.

The chain has TRBV7-8 and TRBJ1-1, with 7 bases that match TRBD1. CDR3 length: 14 residues. The V gene end was trimmed by 5 bases and the J gene end by 3 bases; junction bases not matched to a gene: 6. CDR1 is SGHVS and CDR2 is FQNEAQ in the germline V gene. This chain's CDR3 is CASSPGRGHTEAFF. In DNA form, the CDR3 reads TGTGCCAGCAGCCCAGGAAGGGGGCACACTGAAGCTTTCTTT.

V gene TRBV18 combines with J gene TRBJ1-3; D might be TRBD1 (6 bases). This CDR3 is 16 amino acids long. Trimming stripped 3 bases from V and 4 bases from J, with 16 bases between. Germline V gene data show CDR1 as KGHSH and CDR2 as LQKENI. CDR3 nucleotides: TGTGCCAGCTCACCCCGCCCGGGGGCGCCGGGAAACACCATATATTTT. It translates to CASSPRPGAPGNTIYF.

The chain is built from TRBV30 and TRBJ2-1; D possibly corresponds to TRBD2 (6 bases). Trimming took 6 bases from V and 6 from J, leaving 15 bases between them. CDR3 size: 13 residues. Looked up from germline, CDR1 is GTSNPN and CDR2 is SVGIG (reference sequence). CDR3 bases: TGTGCCTGCCTCATTCTTAGCGGCAATGAGCAGTTCTTC. This gives the protein CACLILSGNEQFF.

This chain links TRBV20-1 with TRBJ2-3, with 8 positions matching TRBD2. Germline assignment: CDR1 DFQATT and CDR2 SNEGSKA (reference sequence). Trimming removed 5 bases from V and 7 bases from J; junction bases left unmatched: 11. CDR3 size: 14 residues. This CDR3 reads CSAGTAGGRHTQYF. The CDR3 bases are TGCAGTGCTGGGACGGCGGGGGGCCGACATACGCAGTATTTT.

This clonotype was counted between two and nine times. V and J are TRBV6-1 and TRBJ1-5; tentative D call: TRBD1 (5 bases). Deletions cut 1 base from V and 0 bases from J, with 10 bases between. This CDR3 spans 16 amino acids. The germline V gene has CDR1 MNHNS and CDR2 SASEGT. The CDR3 sequence: CASSEVPGYSNQPQHF. The CDR3 nucleotides read TGTGCCAGCAGTGAAGTCCCAGGGTATAGCAATCAGCCCCAGCATTTT.

CDR3 sequence: CASSLAGDVYGYTF. The CDR3 DNA sequence: TGCGCCAGCAGCTTGGCAGGGGACGTATATGGCTACACCTTC. The J gene is TRBJ1-2, the V gene TRBV5-1; D is possibly TRBD1 (6 bases). V was clipped by 0 bases and J by 5 bases, with 11 bases between them. The CDR3 sequence is 14 residues long. Looked up from germline, CDR1 is SGHRS and CDR2 is YFSETQ.

The chain couples TRBV6-2 or TRBV6-3 to TRBJ1-5; weak D call: TRBD1 (5 bases). The germline CDR1 and CDR2 sequences are MNHEY and SVGEGT. CDR3 length: 16 residues. V lost 0 bases, J lost 6 bases, and 15 bases lay in between. The CDR3 bases are TGTGCCAGCAGTTACTCGGGACTGGGTGTAGCTCAGCCCCAGCATTTT. Translating it yields CASSYSGLGVAQPQHF.

The chain couples TRBV20-1 to TRBJ1-5; D is perhaps TRBD1 (5 bases). Trimming stripped 2 bases from V and 0 bases from J, with 11 bases between. Germline V gene lookup returns CDR1 DFQATT and CDR2 SNEGSKA (reference sequence). CDR3 length: 15 amino acids. The CDR3 here is CSARIGGYSNQPQHF. CDR3 bases: TGCAGTGCTAGAATTGGGGGATATAGCAATCAGCCCCAGCATTTT.

The chain couples TRBV24-1 to TRBJ1-5; D unclear. Germline V gives CDR1 KGHDR, CDR2 SFDVKD. Between the trimmed V and J ends, which lost 4 bases and 0 bases, there was a span of 3 bases. The CDR3 runs 13 residues. CDR3 in DNA: TGTGCCACCAGTGACCATAGCAATCAGCCCCAGCATTTT. Protein sequence: CATSDHSNQPQHF.

The V call is TRBV7-2, the J call TRBJ1-1; D might be TRBD1 (5 bases). Germline assignment: CDR1 SGHTA and CDR2 FQGNSA. V was trimmed by 5 bases and J by 0 bases, leaving 13 bases between them. The CDR3 length is 15 residues. CDR3 loop: CASSLGAFMNTEAFF. The CDR3 DNA follows: TGTGCCAGCAGCCTCGGGGCATTCATGAACACTGAAGCTTTCTTT.